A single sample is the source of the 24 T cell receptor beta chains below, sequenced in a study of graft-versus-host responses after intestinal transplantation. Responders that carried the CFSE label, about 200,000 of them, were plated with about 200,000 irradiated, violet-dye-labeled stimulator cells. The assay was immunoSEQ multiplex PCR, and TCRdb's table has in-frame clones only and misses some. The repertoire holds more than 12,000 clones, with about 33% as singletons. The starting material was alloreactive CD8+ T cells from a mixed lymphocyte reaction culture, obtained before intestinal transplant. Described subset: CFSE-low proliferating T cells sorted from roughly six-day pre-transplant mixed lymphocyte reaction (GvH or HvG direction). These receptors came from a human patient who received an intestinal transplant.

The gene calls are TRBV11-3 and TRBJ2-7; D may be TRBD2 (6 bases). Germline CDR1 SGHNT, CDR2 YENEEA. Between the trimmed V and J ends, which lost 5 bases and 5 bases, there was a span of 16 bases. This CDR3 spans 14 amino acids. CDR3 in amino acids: CASSPDYSLHEQYF. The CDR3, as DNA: TGTGCCAGCAGCCCGGACTATTCTCTCCACGAGCAGTACTTC.

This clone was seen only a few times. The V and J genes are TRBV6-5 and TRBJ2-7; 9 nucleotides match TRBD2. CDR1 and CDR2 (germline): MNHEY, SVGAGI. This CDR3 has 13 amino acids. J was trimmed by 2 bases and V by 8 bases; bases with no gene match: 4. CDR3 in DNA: TGTGCCAGCGCCGCGGGGGGGCCCTACGAGCAGTACTTC. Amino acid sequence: CASAAGGPYEQYF.

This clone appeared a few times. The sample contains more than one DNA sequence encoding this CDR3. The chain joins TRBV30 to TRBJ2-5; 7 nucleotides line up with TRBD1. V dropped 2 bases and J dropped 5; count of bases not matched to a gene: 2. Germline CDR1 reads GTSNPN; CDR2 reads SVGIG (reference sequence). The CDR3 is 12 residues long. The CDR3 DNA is TGTGCCTGGAGTCTAGGGGGCGAGACCCAGTACTTC. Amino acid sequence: CAWSLGGETQYF.

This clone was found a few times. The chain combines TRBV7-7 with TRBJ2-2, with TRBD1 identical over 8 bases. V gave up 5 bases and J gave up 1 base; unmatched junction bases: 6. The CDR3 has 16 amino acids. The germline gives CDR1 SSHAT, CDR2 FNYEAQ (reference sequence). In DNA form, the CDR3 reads TGTGCCAGCAGCGACCCGGGACAGGTGAACACCGGGGAGCTGTTTTTT. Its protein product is CASSDPGQVNTGELFF.

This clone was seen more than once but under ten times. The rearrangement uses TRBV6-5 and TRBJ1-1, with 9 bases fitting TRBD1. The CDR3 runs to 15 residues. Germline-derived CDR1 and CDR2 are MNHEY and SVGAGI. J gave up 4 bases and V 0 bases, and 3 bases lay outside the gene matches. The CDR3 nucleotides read TGTGCCAGCAGTTACTCTCCGGGACAGGGCACTGAAGCTTTCTTT. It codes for CASSYSPGQGTEAFF.

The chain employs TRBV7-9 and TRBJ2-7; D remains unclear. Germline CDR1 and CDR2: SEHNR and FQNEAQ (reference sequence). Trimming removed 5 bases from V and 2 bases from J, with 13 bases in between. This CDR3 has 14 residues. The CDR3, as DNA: TGTGCCAGCAGCCCTTCGATGGGCCCCTACGAGCAGTACTTC. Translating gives CASSPSMGPYEQYF.

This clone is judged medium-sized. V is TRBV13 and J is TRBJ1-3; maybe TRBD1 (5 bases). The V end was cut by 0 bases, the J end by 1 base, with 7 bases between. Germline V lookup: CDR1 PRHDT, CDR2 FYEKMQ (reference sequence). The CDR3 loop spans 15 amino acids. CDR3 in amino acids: CASSLGPGSGNTIYF. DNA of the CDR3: TGTGCCAGCAGCTTAGGGCCAGGGTCTGGAAACACCATATATTTT.

The CDR3 bases are TGTGCCAGCAGCTTAGGCGCGAGCTCCTACAATGAGCAGTTCTTC. Residues: CASSLGASSYNEQFF. The rearrangement links TRBV11-2 to TRBJ2-1; D gene unclear. The ends were cut back, 1 base at V and 0 bases at J, with 7 bases in the middle. Germline V gene data show CDR1 as SGHAT and CDR2 as FQNNGV. This CDR3 comprises 15 residues. The full variable domain, rest sourced from reference TRBV11-2 and TRBJ2-1, is EAGVAQSPRYKIIEKRQSVAFWCNPISGHATLYWYQQILGQGPKLLIQFQNNGVVDDSQLPKDRFSAERLKGVDSTLKIQPAKLEDSAVYLCASSLGASSYNEQFFGPGTRLTVL.

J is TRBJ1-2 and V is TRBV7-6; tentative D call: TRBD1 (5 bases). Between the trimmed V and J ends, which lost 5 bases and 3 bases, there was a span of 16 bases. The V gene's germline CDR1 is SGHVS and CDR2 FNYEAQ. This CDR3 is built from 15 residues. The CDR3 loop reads CASSPNWGEDYGYTF. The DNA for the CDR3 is TGTGCCAGCAGCCCGAACTGGGGGGAGGACTATGGCTACACCTTC. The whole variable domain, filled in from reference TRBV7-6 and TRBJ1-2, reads GAGVSQSPRYKVTKRGQDVALRCDPISGHVSLYWYRQALGQGPEFLTYFNYEAQQDKSGLPNDRFSAERPEGSISTLTIQRTEQRDSAMYRCASSPNWGEDYGYTFGSGTRLTVV.

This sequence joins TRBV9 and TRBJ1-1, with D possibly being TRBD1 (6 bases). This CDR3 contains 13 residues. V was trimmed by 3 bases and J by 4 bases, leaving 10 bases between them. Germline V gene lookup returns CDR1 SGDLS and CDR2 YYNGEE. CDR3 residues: CASSEGGGTEAFF. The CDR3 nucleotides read TGTGCCAGCAGCGAAGGGGGTGGCACTGAAGCTTTCTTT.

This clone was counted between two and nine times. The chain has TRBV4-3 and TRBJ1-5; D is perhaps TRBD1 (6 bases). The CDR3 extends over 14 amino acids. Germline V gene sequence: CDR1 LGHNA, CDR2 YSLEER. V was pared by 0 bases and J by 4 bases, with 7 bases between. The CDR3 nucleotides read TGCGCCAGCAGCCAAGAACAGGGAAATCAGCCCCAGCATTTT. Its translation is CASSQEQGNQPQHF.

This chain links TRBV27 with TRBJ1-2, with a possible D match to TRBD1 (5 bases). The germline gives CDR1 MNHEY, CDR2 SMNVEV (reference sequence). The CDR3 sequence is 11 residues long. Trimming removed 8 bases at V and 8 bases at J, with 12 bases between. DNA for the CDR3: TGTGCCAGCGGCCAGGGACTCGGCTACACCTTC. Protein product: CASGQGLGYTF.

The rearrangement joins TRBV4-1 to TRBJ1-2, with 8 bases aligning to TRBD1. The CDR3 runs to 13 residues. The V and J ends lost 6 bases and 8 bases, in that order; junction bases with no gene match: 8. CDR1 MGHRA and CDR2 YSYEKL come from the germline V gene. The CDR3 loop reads CASRPGGTGGYTF. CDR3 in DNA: TGCGCCAGCAGGCCAGGGGGCACCGGCGGCTACACCTTC.

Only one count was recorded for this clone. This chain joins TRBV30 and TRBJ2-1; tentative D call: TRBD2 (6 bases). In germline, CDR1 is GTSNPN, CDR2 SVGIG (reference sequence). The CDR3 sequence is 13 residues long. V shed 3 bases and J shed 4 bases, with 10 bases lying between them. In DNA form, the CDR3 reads TGTGCCTGGAGCCCGGGACTGTACAATGAGCAGTTCTTC. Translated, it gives CAWSPGLYNEQFF.

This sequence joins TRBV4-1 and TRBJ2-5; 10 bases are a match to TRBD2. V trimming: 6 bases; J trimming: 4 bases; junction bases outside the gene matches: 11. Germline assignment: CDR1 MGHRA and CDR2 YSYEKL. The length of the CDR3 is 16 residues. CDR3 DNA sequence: TGCGCCAGCAGGACCACTCTAGCGGGGGAACCAGAGACCCAGTACTTC. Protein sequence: CASRTTLAGEPETQYF.

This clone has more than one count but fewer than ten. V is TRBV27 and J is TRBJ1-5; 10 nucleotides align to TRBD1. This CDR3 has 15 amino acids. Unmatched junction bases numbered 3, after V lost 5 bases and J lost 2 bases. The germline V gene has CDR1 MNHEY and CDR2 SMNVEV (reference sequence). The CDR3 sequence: CASSAGTGGNQPQHF. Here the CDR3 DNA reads TGTGCCAGCAGTGCCGGGACAGGGGGCAATCAGCCCCAGCATTTT.

For the CDR3, the DNA is TGTGCCAGTGCGGTCTTTGAGGGGGGCACAGATACGCAGTATTTT. It specifies CASAVFEGGTDTQYF. The chain recombines TRBV28 with TRBJ2-3; a weak D match, TRBD1 (6 bases). Germline CDR1 and CDR2: MDHEN and SYDVKM. CDR3 length: 15 residues. Trimming took 9 bases from V and 1 from J, leaving 17 bases between them.

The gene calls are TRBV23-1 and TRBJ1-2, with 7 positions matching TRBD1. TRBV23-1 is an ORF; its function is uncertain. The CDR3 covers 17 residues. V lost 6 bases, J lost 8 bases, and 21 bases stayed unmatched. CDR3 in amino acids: CASSPGTARPLHRGYTF. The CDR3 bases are TGCGCCAGCAGCCCAGGGACAGCCAGACCTCTTCATAGGGGCTACACCTTC.

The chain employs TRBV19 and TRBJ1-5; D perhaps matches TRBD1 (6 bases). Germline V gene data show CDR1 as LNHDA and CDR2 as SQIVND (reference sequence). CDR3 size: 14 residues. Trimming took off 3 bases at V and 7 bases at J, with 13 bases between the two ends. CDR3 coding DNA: TGTGCCAGTAGTATGTTGGCAGGGGACCAGCCCCAGCATTTT. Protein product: CASSMLAGDQPQHF.

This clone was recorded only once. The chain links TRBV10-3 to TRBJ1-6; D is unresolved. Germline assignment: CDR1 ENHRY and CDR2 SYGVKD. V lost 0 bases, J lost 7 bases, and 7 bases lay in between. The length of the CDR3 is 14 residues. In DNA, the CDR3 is TGTGCCATCAGTGAGTCGGTGAGGAATTCACCCCTCCACTTT. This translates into CAISESVRNSPLHF.

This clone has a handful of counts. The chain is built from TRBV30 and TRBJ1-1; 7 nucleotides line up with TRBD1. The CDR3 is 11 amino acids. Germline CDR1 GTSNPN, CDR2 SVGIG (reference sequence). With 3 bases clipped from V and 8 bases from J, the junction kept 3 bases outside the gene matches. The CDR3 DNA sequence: TGTGCCTGGAGGTCCAGGGGGGAAGCTTTCTTT. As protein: CAWRSRGEAFF.

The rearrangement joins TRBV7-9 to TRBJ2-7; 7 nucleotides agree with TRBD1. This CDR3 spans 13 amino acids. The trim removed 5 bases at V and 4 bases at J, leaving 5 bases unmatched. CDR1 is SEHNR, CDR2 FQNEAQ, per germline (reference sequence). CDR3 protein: CASSLTGDYEQYF. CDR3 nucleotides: TGTGCCAGCAGCCTCACAGGGGATTACGAGCAGTACTTC.

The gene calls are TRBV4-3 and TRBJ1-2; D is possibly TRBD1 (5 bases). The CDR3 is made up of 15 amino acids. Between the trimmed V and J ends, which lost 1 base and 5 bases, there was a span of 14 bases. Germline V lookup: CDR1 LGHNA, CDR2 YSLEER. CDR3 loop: CASSQVEGTGYGYTF. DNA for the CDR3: TGCGCCAGCAGCCAAGTGGAGGGGACTGGATATGGCTACACCTTC.

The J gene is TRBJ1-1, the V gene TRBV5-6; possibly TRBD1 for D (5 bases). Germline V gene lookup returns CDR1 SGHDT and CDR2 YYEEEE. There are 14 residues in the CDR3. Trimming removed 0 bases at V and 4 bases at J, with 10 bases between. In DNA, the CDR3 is TGTGCCAGCAGCTTGGGGCTGGGGGGCACTGAAGCTTTCTTT. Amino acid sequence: CASSLGLGGTEAFF.